The text below deals with one TCR beta chain. Its antigen is unidentified. TCRdb keeps only in-frame clones here, not all; method: immunoSEQ multiplex PCR. The sample has fewer than 85,000 clones; under 95% are singletons. These data originate in a study of OX40 agonist ivuxolimab in advanced cancers. Study details: Having had anti-PD-1, anti-PD-L1 or anti-CTLA-4 therapy before was allowed, and about 40% had some. Study-wide results and limits: The study observed clonal expansion of CD4+ and CD8+ blood T cells by week 6 at 0.1 to 3.0 mg/kg.

The CDR3 is made up of 17 amino acids. Germline CDR1 and CDR2: SGDLS and YYNGEE. J was trimmed by 7 bases and V by 0 bases; bases with no gene match: 6. Material: CD4+ or CD8+ T cells sorted from blood, obtained in a trial of the OX40 agonist ivuxolimab. The chain recombines TRBV9 with TRBJ2-1; 14 bases are a match to TRBD2. This receptor was identified in an adult with an advanced solid tumor such as melanoma, head and neck, liver or kidney cancer. The CDR3 protein is CASSVGQGLAGANEQFF. The CDR3 DNA follows: TGTGCCAGCAGCGTAGGGCAGGGACTAGCGGGAGCGAATGAGCAGTTCTTC.